Following are 13 T cell receptor beta chains from one sample sequenced in a study of control samples from healthy donors and cancer patients. Clones were sequenced by immunoSEQ multiplex PCR, and TCRdb holds only the in-frame ones, with some missing. The sample has some 140,000 clones; 70% to 90% are singletons. Sequencing used blood. The receptors here all came from a woman in her thirties in good health.

The rearrangement uses TRBV4-1 and TRBJ2-3; 9 bases line up with TRBD2. With 1 base clipped from V and 4 bases from J, the junction kept 6 bases outside the gene matches. The CDR3 is 16 amino acids. Germline V gives CDR1 MGHRA, CDR2 YSYEKL. CDR3: CASSQVGGRAADTQYF. The DNA for the CDR3 is TGCGCCAGCAGCCAAGTAGGCGGGAGGGCCGCAGATACGCAGTATTTT.

V is TRBV19 and J is TRBJ1-2; 7 nucleotides line up with TRBD1. V lost 7 bases, J lost 8 bases, and 7 bases stayed unmatched. The length of the CDR3 is 12 residues. In germline, CDR1 is LNHDA, CDR2 SQIVND (reference sequence). The DNA for the CDR3 is TGTGCCAGTACCCCGGCAGGGGGAGGCTACACCTTC. Protein: CASTPAGGGYTF.

This sequence joins TRBV7-9 and TRBJ1-2, with TRBD1 matching 7 bases. Per germline, CDR1 SEHNR and CDR2 FQNEAQ (reference sequence). The CDR3 runs to 17 residues. Trimming took 4 bases from V and 1 from J; bases not matched to a gene: 12. The CDR3 is CASSSSGTERHNYGYTF. CDR3 bases: TGTGCCAGCAGCTCTTCCGGGACAGAAAGACATAACTATGGCTACACCTTC.

This chain links TRBV18 with TRBJ1-4; D may be TRBD1 (5 bases). CDR3 length: 14 amino acids. Deletions cut 3 bases from V and 7 bases from J, with 12 bases between. Germline V gene sequence: CDR1 KGHSH, CDR2 LQKENI. The DNA of the CDR3 is TGTGCCAGCTCACCCCGGGACGGTAGTGAAAAACTGTTTTTT. Its protein is CASSPRDGSEKLFF.

The chain joins TRBV28 to TRBJ1-1, with D unclear. The CDR3 consists of 15 residues. V gave up 5 bases and J gave up 0 bases, with 13 bases separating them. From germline, CDR1 is MDHEN and CDR2 SYDVKM. CDR3 DNA: TGTGCCAGCAGTCCATCGGACGGATTGAACACTGAAGCTTTCTTT. Its protein product is CASSPSDGLNTEAFF.

V gene TRBV7-2 combines with J gene TRBJ2-1, with D unresolved. The CDR3 sequence is 16 residues long. Germline V CDR1 and CDR2: SGHTA, FQGNSA. V was trimmed by 2 bases and J by 0 bases, leaving 11 bases between them. The CDR3 nucleotides read TGTGCCAGCAGCTTATGGGCGTCAAGCTCCTACAATGAGCAGTTCTTC. Protein product: CASSLWASSSYNEQFF. The whole variable domain, filled in from reference TRBV7-2 and TRBJ2-1, reads GAGVSQSPSNKVTEKGKDVELRCDPISGHTALYWYRQSLGQGLEFLIYFQGNSAPDKSGLPSDRFSAERTGGSVSTLTIQRTQQEDSAVYLCASSLWASSSYNEQFFGPGTRLTVL.

This clone was observed once. V gene TRBV28 combines with J gene TRBJ1-3; possible D gene TRBD1, 6 bases. This CDR3 has 15 residues. V lost 5 bases and J lost 0, with 11 bases in between. CDR1 MDHEN and CDR2 SYDVKM come from the germline V gene. CDR3: CASSPGDISGNTIYF. The CDR3 DNA reads TGTGCCAGCAGTCCAGGGGATATCTCTGGAAACACCATATATTTT.

The chain links TRBV10-3 to TRBJ1-2; D not certain. Germline V gene data show CDR1 as ENHRY and CDR2 as SYGVKD. This CDR3 has 13 residues. V was shortened by 7 bases and J by 4 bases, with 13 bases between the two germline ends. The CDR3 DNA follows: TGTGCCATCACCCCCGGGGAGGCCTATGGCTACACCTTC. Encoded protein: CAITPGEAYGYTF.

This chain connects TRBV6-6 to TRBJ2-1; 10 nucleotides line up with TRBD1. This CDR3 has 15 amino acids. CDR1 and CDR2 from the germline V gene are MNHNY and SVGAGI (reference sequence). The trim removed 7 bases at V and 5 bases at J, leaving 8 bases unmatched. CDR3 bases: TGTGCCAGCATCCAACCGGGACAGGGGAACAATGAGCAGTTCTTC. It specifies CASIQPGQGNNEQFF.

This rearrangement joins TRBV29-1 to TRBJ1-1, with D possibly TRBD1 on 6 matching bases. Looked up from germline, CDR1 is SQVTM and CDR2 is ANQGSEA. V was clipped by 4 bases and J by 6 bases, with 18 bases between them. The CDR3 is made up of 14 amino acids. CDR3 coding DNA: TGCAGCGTTGTCCTACAGGGTATCTTCGCTGAAGCTTTCTTT. As protein: CSVVLQGIFAEAFF.

This clone was seen just once. The CDR3 reads CASSSRGHTEAFF. The CDR3 bases are TGTGCCAGCAGTTCCCGGGGTCACACTGAAGCTTTCTTT. The chain combines TRBV6-5 with TRBJ1-1, with D hard to call. The CDR3 totals 13 residues. With 4 bases removed from V and 3 bases from J, the gap between germline ends came to 9 bases. CDR1 MNHEY and CDR2 SVGAGI come from the germline V gene.

This clone was recorded once. The CDR3 DNA reads TGTGCCAGCAGCCCTTACAACGTACAGAACACTGAAGCTTTCTTT. This gives the protein CASSPYNVQNTEAFF. The rearrangement links TRBV13 to TRBJ1-1; D gene uncertain. The CDR3 contains 15 residues. The V end was cut by 5 bases, the J end by 1 base, with 14 bases between. Germline values: CDR1 PRHDT, CDR2 FYEKMQ (reference sequence).

The V call is TRBV2, the J call TRBJ1-3, with D tentatively TRBD1 (5 bases). V was cut by 8 bases and J by 3 bases, with 14 bases left in between. CDR1 is SNHLY, CDR2 FYNNEI, per germline. The length of the CDR3 is 14 residues. The CDR3 region is CASGEWGGGNTIYF. CDR3 sequence (DNA): TGTGCCAGCGGAGAGTGGGGCGGTGGAAACACCATATATTTT.